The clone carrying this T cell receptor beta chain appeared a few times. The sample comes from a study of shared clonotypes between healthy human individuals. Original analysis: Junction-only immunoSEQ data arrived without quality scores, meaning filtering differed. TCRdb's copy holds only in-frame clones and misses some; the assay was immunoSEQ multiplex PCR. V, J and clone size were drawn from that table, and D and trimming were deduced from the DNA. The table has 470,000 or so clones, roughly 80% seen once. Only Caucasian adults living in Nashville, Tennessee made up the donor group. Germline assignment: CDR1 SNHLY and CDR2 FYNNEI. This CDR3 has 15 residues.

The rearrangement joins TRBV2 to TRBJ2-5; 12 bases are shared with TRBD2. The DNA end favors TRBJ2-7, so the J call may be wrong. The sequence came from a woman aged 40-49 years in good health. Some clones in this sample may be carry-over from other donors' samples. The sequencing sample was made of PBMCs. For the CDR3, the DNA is TGTGCCAGCAGTGTCCTAGCGGGAGGGTTCGACGAGCAGTACTTC. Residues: CASSVLAGGFDEQYF.